These 7 T cell receptor beta chains were sequenced from one sample in a study of shared clonotypes between healthy human individuals. CD8 cells regarded as naive lacked CD45RO, were positively chosen for CCR7, and omitted terminally differentiated effector memory CD45RA+ cells. Sequencing was performed with immunoSEQ multiplex PCR; in TCRdb, only in-frame clones are kept and a portion is missing. This table holds roughly 2 million clones, about 95% found once. The specimen sequenced was naive CD8+ T cells sorted from blood. Receptor source: a man aged 18 to 29 in good health.

J is TRBJ1-2 and V is TRBV27, with a weak D call TRBD1 (5 bases). CDR3 length equals 15 residues. Germline lookup yields CDR1 MNHEY and CDR2 SMNVEV (reference sequence). Deletions cut 0 bases from V and 8 bases from J, with 16 bases between. The CDR3 bases are TGTGCCAGCAGTTTATCAGAGACGGGGGGATCGGGCTACACCTTC. As protein: CASSLSETGGSGYTF.

This rearrangement joins TRBV4-2 to TRBJ1-2, with 8 bases identical to TRBD1. The CDR3 has 17 amino acids. V shed 0 bases, J shed 2 bases, and the junction held 8 bases outside the gene matches. Germline V gene data show CDR1 as LGHNA and CDR2 as YNFKEQ. In DNA form, the CDR3 reads TGTGCCAGCAGCCAAGAGGGGGACAGGAGGGTCAACTATGGCTACACCTTC. Amino acids: CASSQEGDRRVNYGYTF.

The CDR3 sequence is CASSTGTTSSDTQYF. The CDR3 DNA is TGTGCCAGTAGTACCGGGACTACCTCCTCAGATACGCAGTATTTT. This chain uses TRBV19 with TRBJ2-3, with 7 bases that match TRBD2. CDR1 is LNHDA, CDR2 SQIVND, per germline (reference sequence). Germline trimming cut 4 bases from V and 4 bases from J; bases unmatched to any gene: 8. The CDR3 is made up of 15 amino acids.

The rearrangement links TRBV7-9 to TRBJ2-1, with 10 bases matching TRBD2. Germline assignment: CDR1 SEHNR and CDR2 FQNEAQ (reference sequence). This CDR3 is built from 16 residues. V lost 1 base and J lost 9; bases outside the gene matches: 9. The CDR3 DNA follows: TGTGCCAGCAGCTTAGTACCTAGCGGGAGTGAGCCTGAGCAGTTCTTC. It translates to CASSLVPSGSEPEQFF.

J is TRBJ1-1 and V is TRBV6-5; TRBD1 agrees at 7 bases. CDR1 and CDR2 from the germline V gene are MNHEY and SVGAGI. J lost 7 bases, V lost 5 bases, and 7 bases had no gene match. This CDR3 is built from 13 residues. The CDR3 sequence is CASSGGTALEAFF. CDR3 DNA: TGTGCCAGCAGTGGCGGGACAGCCCTTGAAGCTTTCTTT.

The genes are TRBV28 and TRBJ2-7; D is unclear. Germline CDR1 is MDHEN and CDR2 is SYDVKM. This CDR3 is 15 amino acids long. The V end lost 1 base, the J end lost 7 bases, and 17 bases lay between the germline ends. CDR3 amino acids: CASSLSPAGPGEQYF. Written as DNA, the CDR3 is TGTGCCAGCAGTTTATCCCCGGCCGGCCCCGGGGAGCAGTACTTC. Supplemented by reference TRBV28 and TRBJ2-7, the full variable domain reads DVKVTQSSRYLVKRTGEKVFLECVQDMDHENMFWYRQDPGLGLRLIYFSYDVKMKEKGDIPEGYSVSREKKERFSLILESASTNQTSMYLCASSLSPAGPGEQYFGPGTRLTVT.

V usage is TRBV6-6 and J usage is TRBJ2-5, with D perhaps TRBD2 (6 bases). This CDR3 region has 16 residues. V shed 0 bases and J shed 5 bases, with 16 bases lying between them. Germline V gives CDR1 MNHNY, CDR2 SVGAGI (reference sequence). The DNA of the CDR3 is TGTGCCAGCAGTTACTCTAGCGGAGGGATCGGGGAGACCCAGTACTTC. Protein: CASSYSSGGIGETQYF.